This TCR beta chain was identified in a study of graft-versus-host responses after intestinal transplantation. At the level of the study: Transplant types were multivisceral, liver-intestinal, or isolated intestinal. Anti-thymocyte globulin was used for induction in all recipients, who then took tacrolimus and steroids for about 3 years.

The table came from immunoSEQ multiplex PCR; TCRdb's copy has only in-frame clones and leaves some out. The sample lists 90,000 to 100,000 clones, around 90% occurring once. General study results and limits: Elevated graft-versus-host to host-versus-graft clonal ratios in allografts were recorded for patients with graft-donor T cell macrochimerism. Analysis identified GvH clones in recipient marrow, with some appearing first in ileum or blood.

In germline, CDR1 is MGHRA, CDR2 YSYEKL. The CDR3 has 17 amino acids. V shed 0 bases, J shed 3 bases, and the junction held 8 bases outside the gene matches. With respect to this clone: What it binds is not known.

Sequencing used unstimulated CD8+ T cells sorted from spleen or lymph node cells, obtained before intestinal transplant. This receptor was obtained from a human donor who received an intestinal transplant. The rearrangement uses TRBV4-1 and TRBJ2-1, with 7 nucleotides matching TRBD2. CDR3 sequence reads: CASSQDLAGEDYNEQFF. The CDR3, as DNA: TGCGCCAGCAGCCAAGATCTCGCGGGAGAGGACTACAATGAGCAGTTCTTC.